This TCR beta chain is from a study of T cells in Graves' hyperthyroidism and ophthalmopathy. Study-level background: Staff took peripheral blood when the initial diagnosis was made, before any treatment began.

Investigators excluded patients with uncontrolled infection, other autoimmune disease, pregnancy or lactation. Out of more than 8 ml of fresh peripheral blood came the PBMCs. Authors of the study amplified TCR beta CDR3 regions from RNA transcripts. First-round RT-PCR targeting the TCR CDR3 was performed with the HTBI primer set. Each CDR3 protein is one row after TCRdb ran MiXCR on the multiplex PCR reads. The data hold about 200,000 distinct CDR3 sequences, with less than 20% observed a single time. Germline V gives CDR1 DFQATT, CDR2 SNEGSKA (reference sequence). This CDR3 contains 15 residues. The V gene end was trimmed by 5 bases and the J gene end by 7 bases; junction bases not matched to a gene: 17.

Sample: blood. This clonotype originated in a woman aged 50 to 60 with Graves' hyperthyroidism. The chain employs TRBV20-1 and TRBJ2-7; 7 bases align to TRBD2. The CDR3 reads CSAPLASGGEGEQYF. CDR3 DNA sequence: TGCAGTGCTCCCCTGGCTAGCGGTGGTGAAGGAGAGCAGTACTTC.